This T cell receptor (beta chain) appears in the sequencing data of a study of T cell responses to AZD1222 COVID-19 vaccine. The method was immunoSEQ multiplex PCR; TCRdb's version includes in-frame clones alone and lacks a portion of them. This sample has 100,000 to 110,000 clones, with roughly 90% found just once. About this clone: Its specificity is unknown.

CDR1 MNHEY and CDR2 SVGAGI come from the germline V gene. CDR3 length: 14 residues. Trimming shortened V by 0 bases and J by 5 bases, and 8 bases separated the two germline ends. Whole-study results and caveats: There were vaccine-associated CD4 TCRs across spike, dominant at 160-218 and 743-854. A mostly white British donor set with more females was recruited, and clonal diversity was possibly underestimated.

The chain joins TRBV6-5 to TRBJ2-1, with a possible D match to TRBD2 (5 bases). This sample comprised peripheral blood, obtained on day 0 of AZD1222 vaccination. This TCR came from an adult in good health. CDR3 DNA sequence: TGTGCCAGCAGTTACTCTGACGGGAACAATGAGCAGTTCTTC. Amino acid sequence: CASSYSDGNNEQFF.